This T cell receptor (beta chain) emerged from a study of a mutant IDH1 vaccine in newly diagnosed glioma. Study at large: Beforehand, treatment had been radiotherapy, temozolomide, or both; the majority received both.

Per germline, CDR1 SGHVS and CDR2 FQNEAQ. Trimming took 5 bases from V and 3 from J, leaving 5 bases between them. The CDR3 length is 12 residues. TCRdb's copy holds only in-frame clones and misses some; the assay was immunoSEQ multiplex PCR. The table has over 75,000 clones, roughly 75% seen once. Time point here: baseline, week 1 (first vaccination visit). Documented treatment: pre-vaccination baseline after standard-of-care therapy. New IDH1-mutant, ATRX-lost WHO grade 3 or 4 astrocytomas occurred in donors. The rearrangement uses TRBV7-8 and TRBJ1-5; D remains ambiguous. Specimen: PBMCs, collected from a glioma patient treated with radiotherapy, temozolomide or both. This TCR came from a man in his forties with glioma. The CDR3 region is CASSGYNQPQHF. CDR3 DNA sequence: TGTGCCAGCAGCGGGTACAATCAGCCCCAGCATTTT.